The 21 T cell receptor beta chains given below trace back to one sample, sequenced in a study of control samples from healthy donors and cancer patients. Method: immunoSEQ multiplex PCR; TCRdb's copy keeps in-frame clones and lacks some. The sample lists approximately 100,000 clones; 80% to 95% were seen once. The material sequenced was blood. The receptors here all came from a human donor in good health. The donor label of this sample is uncertain.

V and J are TRBV3-1 (or the pseudogene TRBV3-2) and TRBJ2-7, with D perhaps TRBD1 or TRBD2 (5 bases each). Trimming cost V 1 base and J 1 base, with 11 bases left between them. The V gene's germline CDR1 is LGHDT and CDR2 YNNKEL (reference sequence). This CDR3 is 15 amino acids long. The CDR3, as DNA: TGTGCCAGCAGCCAAGCAGGGAGTGGGTCCTACGAGCAGTACTTC. Encoded protein: CASSQAGSGSYEQYF.

This clone was observed a handful of times. This chain connects TRBV7-3 to TRBJ2-5, with D perhaps matching TRBD1 (5 bases). Germline V CDR1 and CDR2: SGHTA, FQGTGA. V was clipped by 0 bases and J by 2 bases, with 10 bases between them. CDR3 size: 15 residues. This CDR3 reads CASSLTQGTQETQYF. The CDR3, as DNA: TGTGCCAGCAGCTTAACGCAGGGAACACAAGAGACCCAGTACTTC.

J is TRBJ1-1 and V is TRBV18; D is unresolved. The germline V and J ends were trimmed by 3 bases and 8 bases, with 13 bases remaining between them. Germline values: CDR1 KGHSH, CDR2 LQKENI. The CDR3 loop spans 13 amino acids. CDR3 loop: CASSPDAGAEAFF. In DNA, the CDR3 is TGTGCCAGCTCACCTGACGCAGGAGCCGAAGCTTTCTTT.

The chain carries TRBV5-1 and TRBJ2-7, with 12 nucleotides matching TRBD2. The CDR3 length is 14 residues. V dropped 3 bases and J dropped 4; count of bases not matched to a gene: 2. The germline CDR1 and CDR2 sequences are SGHRS and YFSETQ. Here the CDR3 DNA reads TGCGCCAGCAGCTCCGGACTAGCGGGGTACGAGCAGTACTTC. Translation: CASSSGLAGYEQYF.

J is TRBJ2-2 and V is TRBV4-2; 10 bases are shared with TRBD1. Per the germline V gene, CDR1 is LGHNA and CDR2 is YNFKEQ. This CDR3 region has 14 residues. V shed 9 bases, J shed 7 bases, and the junction held 8 bases outside the gene matches. In DNA, the CDR3 is TGTGCCAGTATCGGACAGGGGGTTGACGGGGAGCTGTTTTTT. The encoded protein is CASIGQGVDGELFF.

V and J are TRBV6-2 or TRBV6-3 and TRBJ1-4; weak D call: TRBD1 (5 bases). Germline V lookup: CDR1 MNHEY, CDR2 SVGEGT. V lost 3 bases to trimming and J lost 5 bases, with 13 bases between them. The CDR3 contains 15 residues. CDR3 region: CASSYLTDPNEKLFF. The DNA of the CDR3 is TGTGCCAGCAGTTATTTGACAGACCCCAATGAAAAACTGTTTTTT.

A remark on this clone: At the DNA level, this CDR3 is encoded by other sequences in the same sample as well. This chain links TRBV5-1 with TRBJ1-1; D gene uncertain. From germline, CDR1 is SGHRS and CDR2 YFSETQ. V lost 0 bases and J 1 base, leaving 4 bases between the germline ends. The length of the CDR3 is 13 residues. The CDR3 DNA is TGCGCCAGCAGCTTGGACCAGAACACTGAAGCTTTCTTT. Amino acid sequence: CASSLDQNTEAFF.

This chain uses TRBV24-1 with TRBJ1-3; D gene uncertain. The V and J ends lost 4 bases and 4 bases respectively, with 7 bases between them. There are 13 residues in the CDR3. Per germline, CDR1 KGHDR and CDR2 SFDVKD. The DNA for the CDR3 is TGTGCCACCAGTGAGAAAAAAGGAAACACCATATATTTT. This translates into CATSEKKGNTIYF.

The chain is built from TRBV6-4 and TRBJ2-3; TRBD1 might be the D (5 bases). Germline V gene data show CDR1 as MRHNA and CDR2 as SNTAGT. The CDR3 runs to 15 residues. Trimming took off 5 bases at V and 7 bases at J, with 19 bases between the two ends. The CDR3 loop reads CASSQGQAGSNTQYF. CDR3 sequence (DNA): TGTGCCAGCAGTCAAGGACAAGCAGGGTCAAATACGCAGTATTTT.

The chain joins TRBV5-1 to TRBJ2-7, with a possible D match to TRBD1 (7 bases). The CDR3 runs 16 residues. From germline, CDR1 is SGHRS and CDR2 YFSETQ. V lost 4 bases, J lost 0 bases, and 17 bases lay in between. The CDR3 DNA follows: TGCGCCAGCAGCCTCCGATCAGGGGGAGGCTCCTACGAGCAGTACTTC. It yields the protein CASSLRSGGGSYEQYF. The full variable domain, with the rest looked up from reference TRBV5-1 and TRBJ2-7, is KAGVTQTPRYLIKTRGQQVTLSCSPISGHRSVSWYQQTPGQGLQFLFEYFSETQRNKGNFPGRFSGRQFSNSRSEMNVSTLELGDSALYLCASSLRSGGGSYEQYFGPGTRLTVT.

V gene TRBV3-1 (or the pseudogene TRBV3-2) combines with J gene TRBJ2-5; D is unclear. CDR1 is LGHDT and CDR2 is YNNKEL in the germline V gene (reference sequence). This CDR3 region has 14 residues. Deletions cut 0 bases from V and 4 bases from J, with 9 bases between. CDR3 protein: CASSQEGIRETQYF. CDR3 DNA: TGTGCCAGCAGCCAAGAAGGTATCCGAGAGACCCAGTACTTC.

J is TRBJ2-1 and V is TRBV5-4; 11 bases map to TRBD2. The length of the CDR3 is 18 residues. CDR1 is SGHNT, CDR2 YYREEE, per germline (reference sequence). V was pared by 1 base and J by 0 bases, with 6 bases of the junction left unmatched. The CDR3 DNA reads as TGTGCCAGCAGCTTGCTACTAGCGGGGGTACCCTCCTACAATGAGCAGTTCTTC. Translated, it gives CASSLLLAGVPSYNEQFF.

The DNA of the CDR3 is TGTGCCAGCAGTTTCTCCCGACAGGTTACGAACACTGAAGCTTTCTTT. This sequence encodes CASSFSRQVTNTEAFF. The chain couples TRBV28 to TRBJ1-1; maybe TRBD1 (6 bases). Germline V gives CDR1 MDHEN, CDR2 SYDVKM. There are 16 residues in the CDR3. V was trimmed by 3 bases and J by 1 base, leaving 15 bases between them.

V gene TRBV5-1 combines with J gene TRBJ2-7, with D perhaps TRBD2 (6 bases). Germline CDR1 reads SGHRS; CDR2 reads YFSETQ. V shed 0 bases and J shed 5 bases, with 12 bases lying between them. The CDR3 has 14 residues. The CDR3 here is CASSLGGLLDEQYF. Here the CDR3 DNA reads TGCGCCAGCAGCTTGGGGGGACTGCTCGACGAGCAGTACTTC.

J is TRBJ2-1 and V is TRBV21-1; no check of the table's D call, TRBD2, against the DNA was made. TRBV21-1 is classified as a pseudogene. This CDR3 region has 15 residues. The CDR3 reads CASSPEGLSYNEQFF. As DNA, the CDR3 is TGTGCCAGCAGCCCTGAAGGACTGAGTTACAATGAGCAGTTCTTC.

The count of this clone is one. The chain recombines TRBV5-4 with TRBJ2-3; the D gene could be TRBD1 or TRBD2 (7 bases each). Germline V gene data show CDR1 as SGHNT and CDR2 as YYREEE (reference sequence). Trimming left V 0 bases short and J 5 bases short, with 13 bases between. CDR3 size: 15 residues. Here the CDR3 reads CASSLEGRGGDTQYF. The CDR3 nucleotides read TGTGCCAGCAGCTTGGAAGGCAGGGGGGGAGATACGCAGTATTTT.

This chain links TRBV6-1 with TRBJ1-1; D is ambiguous. This CDR3 has 13 residues. The V end was cut by 2 bases, the J end by 1 base, with 5 bases between. Germline CDR1 is MNHNS and CDR2 is SASEGT. CDR3 in DNA: TGTGCCAGCAGTGAATGGGAGAACACTGAAGCTTTCTTT. Amino acids: CASSEWENTEAFF.

This clone was seen only a few times. The V gene is TRBV7-9, the J gene TRBJ2-6; D is possibly TRBD1 or TRBD2 (6 bases each). V dropped 4 bases and J dropped 3 bases, with 13 bases sitting between them. CDR1 SEHNR and CDR2 FQNEAQ come from the germline V gene (reference sequence). This CDR3 comprises 16 residues. The CDR3 region is CASSSPRGVGANVLTF. The CDR3 nucleotides read TGTGCCAGCAGCTCCCCAAGGGGGGTTGGGGCCAACGTCCTGACTTTC. The full variable domain, its missing parts supplied by reference TRBV7-9 and TRBJ2-6, is DTGVSQNPRHKITKRGQNVTFRCDPISEHNRLYWYRQTLGQGPEFLTYFQNEAQLEKSRLLSDRFSAERPKGSFSTLEIQRTEQGDSAMYLCASSSPRGVGANVLTFGAGSRLTVL.

The chain joins TRBV27 to TRBJ1-1, with 8 bases fitting TRBD1. Germline V CDR1 and CDR2: MNHEY, SMNVEV (reference sequence). J was trimmed by 0 bases and V by 4 bases; bases with no gene match: 4. The CDR3 extends over 15 amino acids. Here the CDR3 reads CASSSHRGMNTEAFF. In nucleotides, the CDR3 is TGTGCCAGCAGTTCCCACAGGGGGATGAACACTGAAGCTTTCTTT.

Details on this clone: The junction differs from germline at one of its ends, possibly a read error. V and J are TRBV5-6 and TRBJ2-3, with D perhaps given as TRBD1 or TRBD2 (6 bases each). The CDR3 is made up of 18 amino acids. Germline-derived CDR1 and CDR2 are SGHDT and YYEEEE. CDR3 protein: CASSPIPTGARVTHTQYF. In DNA form, the CDR3 reads TGTGCCAGCAGCCCCATCCCCACGGGGGCTAGAGTCACACATACGCAGTATTTT.

This CDR3 reads CASSLPSGGLAKNIQYF. The CDR3 coding sequence is TGTGCCAGCAGCTTGCCTAGCGGGGGACTAGCCAAAAACATTCAGTACTTC. The chain recombines TRBV5-4 with TRBJ2-4, with 10 positions matching TRBD2. J lost 0 bases, V lost 1 base, and 4 bases had no gene match. CDR1 is SGHNT and CDR2 is YYREEE in the germline V gene (reference sequence). The CDR3 runs to 17 residues.